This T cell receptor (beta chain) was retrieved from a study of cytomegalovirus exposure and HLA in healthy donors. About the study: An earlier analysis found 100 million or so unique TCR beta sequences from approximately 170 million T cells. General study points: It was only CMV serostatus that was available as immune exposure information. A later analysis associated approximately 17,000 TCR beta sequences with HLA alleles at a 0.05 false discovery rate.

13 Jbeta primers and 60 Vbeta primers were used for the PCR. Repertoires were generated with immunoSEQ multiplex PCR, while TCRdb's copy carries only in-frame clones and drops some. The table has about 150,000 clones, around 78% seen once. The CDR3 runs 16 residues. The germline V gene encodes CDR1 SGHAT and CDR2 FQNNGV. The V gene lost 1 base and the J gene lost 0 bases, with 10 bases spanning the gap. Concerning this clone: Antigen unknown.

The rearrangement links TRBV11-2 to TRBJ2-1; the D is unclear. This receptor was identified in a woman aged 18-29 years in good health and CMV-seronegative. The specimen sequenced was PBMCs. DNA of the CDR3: TGTGCCAGCAGCTTAGGGCTAGGAAGCTCCTACAATGAGCAGTTCTTC. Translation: CASSLGLGSSYNEQFF.